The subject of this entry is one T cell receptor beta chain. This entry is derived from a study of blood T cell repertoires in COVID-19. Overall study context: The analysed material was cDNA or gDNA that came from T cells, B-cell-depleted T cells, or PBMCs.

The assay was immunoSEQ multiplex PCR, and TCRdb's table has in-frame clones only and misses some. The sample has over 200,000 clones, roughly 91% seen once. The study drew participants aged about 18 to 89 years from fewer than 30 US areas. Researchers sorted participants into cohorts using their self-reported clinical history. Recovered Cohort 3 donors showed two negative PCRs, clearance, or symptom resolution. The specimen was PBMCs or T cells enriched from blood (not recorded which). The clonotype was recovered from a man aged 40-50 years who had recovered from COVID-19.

CDR3 coding DNA: TGTGCCAGCAGCCCACAGGGAGCGGCCTACGAGCAGTACTTC. Residues: CASSPQGAAYEQYF. This sequence joins TRBV7-8 and TRBJ2-7, with a tentative D call TRBD1 (6 bases). This CDR3 has 14 amino acids. The V gene's germline CDR1 is SGHVS and CDR2 FQNEAQ. The V end was cut by 5 bases, the J end by 2 bases, with 13 bases between.